These 8 T cell receptor beta chains originate from one sample sequenced in a study of T cells in Graves' hyperthyroidism and ophthalmopathy. Researchers amplified the TCR beta CDR3 regions from RNA transcripts. Initially, a first-round RT-PCR of the TCR CDR3 employed the HTBI primer set. TCRdb re-called the multiplex PCR reads through MiXCR, storing one row per CDR3 protein. Seen here are fewer than 650,000 distinct CDR3 sequences, roughly 15% observed once, and the top ten hold around 4%. Sequences were obtained from blood. The source is a woman between 40 and 55 years old with Graves' ophthalmopathy.

Ten or more counts support this clonotype. V usage is TRBV5-5 and J usage is TRBJ1-5; D unresolved. This CDR3 is 14 amino acids long. Trimming removed 1 base from V and 5 bases from J, with 10 bases in between. Germline values: CDR1 SGHKS, CDR2 YYEKEE (reference sequence). CDR3 amino acids: CASSLTANYQPQHF. As DNA, the CDR3 is TGTGCCAGCAGCTTGACAGCGAATTATCAGCCCCAGCATTTT.

This clonotype was seen many times. In DNA, the CDR3 is TGTGCCAGCAGTTACTCCGGTTTTGGGGACTATGGCTACACCTTC. Its translation is CASSYSGFGDYGYTF. The chain has TRBV6-5 and TRBJ1-2; no definite D call. The germline V and J ends were trimmed by 0 bases and 3 bases, with 11 bases remaining between them. Per the germline V gene, CDR1 is MNHEY and CDR2 is SVGAGI. CDR3 length: 15 residues.

This clonotype has ten or more counts. The gene calls are TRBV12-3 or TRBV12-4 and TRBJ1-1; the D gene is possibly TRBD1 (6 bases). CDR3 length equals 13 residues. Between the trimmed V and J ends, which lost 1 base and 8 bases, there was a span of 11 bases. This CDR3 reads CASSLGFGQEAFF. CDR3 nucleotides: TGTGCCAGCAGTTTAGGTTTCGGACAGGAAGCTTTCTTT.

This clonotype was seen at least ten times. V and J are TRBV20-1 and TRBJ1-2; D is unclear. CDR1 and CDR2 from the germline V gene are DFQATT and SNEGSKA (reference sequence). With 6 bases removed from V and 4 bases from J, the gap between germline ends came to 6 bases. The CDR3 runs 10 residues. CDR3 region: CSALIYGYTF. In DNA, the CDR3 is TGCAGTGCACTCATCTATGGCTACACCTTC.

The rearrangement links TRBV27 to TRBJ2-5; 9 nucleotides agree with TRBD2. The CDR3 loop spans 16 amino acids. Losses at the gene ends were 4 bases for V and 2 bases for J; bases not matched to a gene: 8. Germline V gene sequence: CDR1 MNHEY, CDR2 SMNVEV (reference sequence). DNA for the CDR3: TGTGCCAGCAGTTCACGGCTAGCGGGAAGACAAGAGACCCAGTACTTC. Its protein product is CASSSRLAGRQETQYF.

There are many counts of this clonotype. V is TRBV5-1 and J is TRBJ1-2; a weak D match, TRBD1 (6 bases). The V and J ends lost 3 bases and 4 bases respectively, with 10 bases between them. The germline gives CDR1 SGHRS, CDR2 YFSETQ. The length of the CDR3 is 13 residues. The DNA for the CDR3 is TGCGCCAGCAGCTCAGAAGGGGGCTATGGCTACACCTTC. Protein product: CASSSEGGYGYTF.

In its sample, this clonotype was seen a few times. The chain carries TRBV20-1 and TRBJ1-6; possible D gene TRBD1, 6 bases. The CDR3 loop spans 13 amino acids. The germline V and J ends were trimmed by 6 bases and 9 bases, with 15 bases remaining between them. Germline values: CDR1 DFQATT, CDR2 SNEGSKA (reference sequence). The CDR3 loop is CSANQGGSSPLHF. For the CDR3, the DNA is TGCAGTGCCAATCAAGGGGGGAGTTCACCCCTCCACTTT.

V and J are TRBV4-1 and TRBJ2-5; the D is unclear. Germline V CDR1 and CDR2: MGHRA, YSYEKL. V was clipped by 1 base and J by 5 bases, with 14 bases between them. The CDR3 is 15 residues long. CDR3: CASSQVLGYDETQYF. CDR3 nucleotides: TGCGCCAGCAGCCAAGTTTTGGGGTACGACGAGACCCAGTACTTC.